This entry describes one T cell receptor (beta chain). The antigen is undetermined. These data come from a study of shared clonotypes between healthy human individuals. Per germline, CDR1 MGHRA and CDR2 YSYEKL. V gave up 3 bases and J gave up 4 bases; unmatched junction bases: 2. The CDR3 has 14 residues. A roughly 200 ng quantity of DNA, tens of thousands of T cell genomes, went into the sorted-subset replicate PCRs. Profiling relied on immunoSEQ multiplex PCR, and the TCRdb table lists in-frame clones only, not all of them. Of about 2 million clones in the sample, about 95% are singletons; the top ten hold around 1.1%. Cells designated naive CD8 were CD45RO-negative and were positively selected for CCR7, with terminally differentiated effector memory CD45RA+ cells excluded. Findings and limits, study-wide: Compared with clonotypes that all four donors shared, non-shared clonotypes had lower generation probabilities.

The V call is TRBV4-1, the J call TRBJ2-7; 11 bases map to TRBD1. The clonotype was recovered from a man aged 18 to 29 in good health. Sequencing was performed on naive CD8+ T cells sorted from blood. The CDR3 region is CASSQDRGRYEQYF. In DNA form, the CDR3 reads TGCGCCAGCAGCCAGGACAGGGGGCGGTACGAGCAGTACTTC.